This is a list of T cell receptor beta chains from one sample in a study of T cell repertoires in aging, cancer and after chemotherapy. TCRdb itself ran the multiplex PCR reads through MiXCR, one entry per CDR3 protein. The sample records thousands of distinct CDR3 sequences, under 30% being singletons. The source material was blood. The origin of the receptors is a human donor with a solid tumor. Both conserved end residues are part of each CDR3. Each record gives: D gene, clone size, V gene, J gene, CDR3 protein, CDR3 DNA. A D gene is named only where the DNA matches it firmly. Clone size appears in some rows only: once, few, many, or a class for an expanded clone.

TRBD1	-	TRBV6-5	TRBJ2-3	CASSGTGVITDTQYF	TGTGCCAGCAGCGGGACAGGGGTGATCACAGATACGCAGTATTTT
TRBD2	medium-sized	TRBV5-6	TRBJ2-1	CASSDPGLGNEQFF	TGTGCCAGCAGCGACCCGGGACTAGGGAATGAGCAGTTCTTC
-	medium-sized	TRBV12-3/TRBV12-4	TRBJ2-1	CASSFPLREQFF	TGTGCCAGCAGTTTCCCTCTTAGAGAGCAGTTCTTC
-	medium-sized	TRBV7-2	TRBJ2-1	CASSLAANEQFF	TGTGCCAGCAGCTTAGCTGCTAATGAGCAGTTCTTC
TRBD2	medium-sized	TRBV29-1	TRBJ2-1	CSVEGLAGVKSYNEQFF	TGCAGCGTTGAAGGGCTAGCGGGAGTCAAGTCCTACAATGAGCAGTTCTTC
-	few	TRBV21-1	TRBJ2-7	CASSRSRGGRASEQYF	TGTGCCAGCAGCAGGTCCCGTGGGGGGCGGGCCTCCGAGCAGTACTTC
-	-	TRBV9	TRBJ2-1	CASSSISHTNEQFF	TGTGCCAGCAGCAGTATCTCCCACACGAATGAGCAGTTCTTC
-	medium-sized	TRBV27	TRBJ2-7	CASSLSWGSYEQYF	TGTGCCAGCAGTTTATCATGGGGGTCCTACGAGCAGTACTTC
-	-	TRBV10-3	TRBJ1-5	CAPNPDLGQKNQPQHF	TGTGCCCCCAATCCGGATTTAGGACAGAAAAATCAGCCCCAGCATTTT
TRBD2	-	TRBV6-5	TRBJ2-1	CASSYSPGLAGGGWSYNEQFF	TGTGCCAGCAGTTACTCCCCCGGACTAGCGGGAGGGGGATGGTCCTACAATGAGCAGTTCTTC
TRBD2	few	TRBV10-2	TRBJ2-3	CASTPTSGRSTDTQYF	TGCGCCAGCACCCCAACTAGCGGGAGAAGCACAGATACGCAGTATTTT
-	medium-sized	TRBV6-1	TRBJ2-7	CASSDWPNRAYEQYF	TGTGCCAGCAGTGATTGGCCAAACCGAGCCTACGAGCAGTACTTC
-	medium-sized	TRBV5-4	TRBJ2-1	CASSRDTNNEQFF	TGTGCCAGCAGCCGGGACACTAACAATGAGCAGTTCTTC
-	few	TRBV28	TRBJ2-7	CASSLGLGAEGYEQYF	TGTGCCAGCAGTTTAGGCCTGGGAGCGGAGGGATACGAGCAGTACTTC
TRBD2	medium-sized	TRBV12-3/TRBV12-4	TRBJ2-3	CASSTLGLAGTDTQYF	TGTGCCAGCAGTACACTCGGACTAGCGGGCACAGATACGCAGTATTTT
-	medium-sized	TRBV6-1	TRBJ1-1	CASSEAENTEAFF	TGTGCCAGCAGTGAAGCAGAGAACACTGAAGCTTTCTTT
-	medium-sized	TRBV27	TRBJ1-1	CASRNRESTEAFF	TGTGCCAGCAGGAACAGGGAATCCACTGAAGCTTTCTTT
-	-	TRBV18	TRBJ2-3	CASSPFRGPVSDTQYF	TGTGCCAGCTCACCCTTTCGGGGACCGGTGTCAGATACGCAGTATTTT
-	medium-sized	TRBV5-5	TRBJ1-2	CASSSPQGYYGYTF	TGTGCCAGCAGCTCCCCCCAGGGGTACTATGGCTACACCTTC
-	medium-sized	TRBV4-3	TRBJ1-1	CASSQEVVRGGAEAFF	TGCGCCAGCAGCCAAGAGGTAGTCAGGGGTGGCGCTGAAGCTTTCTTT
TRBD2	medium-sized	TRBV6-1	TRBJ2-1	CASSEKASGSAEQFF	TGTGCCAGCAGTGAAAAGGCTAGCGGGTCGGCTGAGCAGTTCTTC
-	few	TRBV4-1	TRBJ2-7	CASSQDTGFYEQYF	TGCGCCAGCAGCCAGGATACAGGATTCTACGAGCAGTACTTC
-	large	TRBV29-1	TRBJ1-2	CSVVPDSPWGYTF	TGCAGCGTCGTTCCGGACAGCCCATGGGGCTACACCTTC
-	-	TRBV6-5	TRBJ2-5	CASSPQETQYF	TGTGCCAGCAGTCCCCAAGAGACCCAGTACTTC
-	medium-sized	TRBV10-3	TRBJ2-3	CAIRGSIGTDTQYF	TGTGCCATCAGGGGGTCCATAGGGACAGATACGCAGTATTTT
-	large	TRBV6-1	TRBJ2-1	CASEETGPETGEQFF	TGTGCCAGCGAAGAAACGGGACCCGAGACCGGTGAGCAGTTCTTC
-	medium-sized	TRBV10-2	TRBJ1-5	CASSDGYSNQPQHF	TGCGCCAGCAGTGACGGGTATAGCAATCAGCCCCAGCATTTT
TRBD2	-	TRBV7-6	TRBJ2-7	CASSPSSGRAYEQYF	TGTGCCAGCAGCCCGAGTAGCGGGAGGGCCTACGAGCAGTACTTC
-	-	TRBV29-1	TRBJ2-1	CSGSLGTNEQFF	TGCAGCGGTAGTTTAGGGACCAATGAGCAGTTCTTC
-	medium-sized	TRBV19	TRBJ2-1	CASSPDGRGTTPQFF	TGTGCCAGTAGTCCCGACGGGCGCGGGACAACCCCGCAGTTCTTC
TRBD1	medium-sized	TRBV19	TRBJ2-7	CASSTGVETYEQYF	TGTGCCAGTTCGACAGGGGTGGAAACCTACGAGCAGTACTTC
-	-	TRBV30	TRBJ2-3	CAWRAEREGGPADTQYF	TGTGCCTGGAGAGCCGAGCGGGAAGGGGGCCCGGCAGATACGCAGTATTTT
TRBD2	-	TRBV25-1	TRBJ2-3	CASSVGSGRLCLRTDTQYF	TGTGCCAGCAGTGTCGGTAGCGGGAGACTATGCCTTCGCACAGATACGCAGTATTTT
-	medium-sized	TRBV11-2	TRBJ1-6	CASSLVDSYNSPLHF	TGTGCCAGCAGCTTAGTAGACAGCTATAATTCACCCCTCCACTTT
TRBD1	once	TRBV20-1	TRBJ2-7	CSARPPGGSYEQYF	TGCAGTGCTAGACCTCCAGGGGGTTCCTACGAGCAGTACTTC
TRBD2	medium-sized	TRBV27	TRBJ2-7	CASSASGSSYEQYF	TGTGCCAGCAGCGCGAGCGGGAGTAGCTACGAGCAGTACTTC